Following are 3 T cell receptor beta chains from one sample sequenced in a study of cytomegalovirus exposure and HLA in healthy donors. The PCR used 60 Vbeta and 13 Jbeta primers. Measured with immunoSEQ multiplex PCR; TCRdb has only the in-frame clones, and not every one. The sample has about 170,000 clones. Material for sequencing was PBMCs. These receptors were collected from a woman aged 55-69 years in good health and CMV-seronegative.

The chain links TRBV6-4 to TRBJ2-7; 13 nucleotides match TRBD2. From germline, CDR1 is MRHNA and CDR2 SNTAGT. The V gene end was trimmed by 6 bases and the J gene end by 2 bases; junction bases not matched to a gene: 4. This CDR3 spans 15 amino acids. The CDR3 region has the DNA TGTGCCAGCAGATTACTAGCGGGAGGGCCCTACGAGCAGTACTTC. Amino acids: CASRLLAGGPYEQYF.

The chain links TRBV30 to TRBJ2-7; 8 positions agree with TRBD1. Germline V gene sequence: CDR1 GTSNPN, CDR2 SVGIG (reference sequence). The CDR3 runs to 16 residues. V gave up 2 bases and J gave up 1 base; unmatched junction bases: 10. CDR3 residues: CAWSRPFRGLSYEQYF. CDR3 sequence (DNA): TGTGCCTGGAGTCGACCCTTCAGGGGGCTTTCCTACGAGCAGTACTTC.

V is TRBV7-2 and J is TRBJ1-4; 7 bases align to TRBD1. V lost 5 bases to trimming and J lost 10 bases; unmatched junction nucleotides: 10. The CDR3 spans 14 residues. Looked up from germline, CDR1 is SGHTA and CDR2 is FQGNSA. The CDR3 DNA reads as TGTGCCAGCAGCGCCCGACAGGGATCCGGAAAACTGTTTTTT. This sequence encodes CASSARQGSGKLFF.